A single sample is the source of the 30 T cell receptor beta chains below, sequenced in a study of blood T cell repertoires in COVID-19. Here immunoSEQ multiplex PCR was the method, and the copy in TCRdb shows in-frame clones only, minus some. The table lists approximately 96,000 clones, roughly 80% of them singletons. Sample: peripheral blood. These receptors were taken from a woman of 80 years or more with acute or convalescent COVID-19.

This chain links TRBV19 with TRBJ2-2; D perhaps matches TRBD1 (7 bases). V was pared by 6 bases and J by 6 bases, with 20 bases between. The CDR3 loop spans 16 amino acids. CDR1 is LNHDA, CDR2 SQIVND, per germline (reference sequence). The CDR3 reads CASRTTGDSRAGELFF. The CDR3 nucleotides read TGTGCCAGTAGGACAACAGGGGACTCTAGGGCCGGGGAGCTGTTTTTT.

The V gene is TRBV28, the J gene TRBJ1-2; D is unclear. With 2 bases removed from V and 7 bases from J, the gap between germline ends came to 11 bases. CDR1 and CDR2 (germline): MDHEN, SYDVKM. CDR3 length equals 13 residues. CDR3 nucleotide sequence: TGTGCCAGCAGTTTAGTGGGAGGAATTGGCTACACCTTC. Translating it yields CASSLVGGIGYTF.

There are a few counts of this clone. In DNA, the CDR3 is TGCAGTGCTAGTGGACTAGCGGGGGTCAATGAGCAGTTCTTC. Protein product: CSASGLAGVNEQFF. This chain links TRBV20-1 with TRBJ2-1; TRBD2 agrees at 13 bases. Germline V CDR1 and CDR2: DFQATT, SNEGSKA (reference sequence). This CDR3 has 14 residues. V lost 3 bases to trimming and J lost 6 bases; unmatched junction nucleotides: 2.

This clone is a singleton in its sample. This chain joins TRBV6-2 or TRBV6-3 and TRBJ2-2; TRBD2 matches at 14 bases. J lost 4 bases, V lost 5 bases, and 6 bases had no gene match. From germline, CDR1 is MNHEY and CDR2 SVGEGT. This CDR3 spans 17 amino acids. The CDR3 DNA is TGTGCCAGCAGTCCCGGACTAGCGGGGGGCTCCACCGGGGAGCTGTTTTTT. Amino acid sequence: CASSPGLAGGSTGELFF.

J is TRBJ2-1 and V is TRBV4-1; D is possibly TRBD2 (5 bases). The CDR3 loop spans 14 amino acids. Between the trimmed V and J ends, which lost 6 bases and 9 bases, there was a span of 18 bases. From germline, CDR1 is MGHRA and CDR2 YSYEKL. CDR3 amino acids: CASRPTFEGVEQFF. The CDR3, as DNA: TGCGCCAGCAGGCCCACCTTCGAGGGAGTTGAGCAGTTCTTC.

The chain combines TRBV5-4 with TRBJ1-1; D unresolved. Germline V gives CDR1 SGHNT, CDR2 YYREEE (reference sequence). V lost 7 bases and J 5 bases, leaving 18 bases between the germline ends. The CDR3 contains 14 residues. CDR3: CASALAAERTEAFF. In DNA form, the CDR3 reads TGTGCCAGCGCCTTAGCAGCCGAACGAACTGAAGCTTTCTTT.

The table lists this clone with a few counts. The rearrangement links TRBV27 to TRBJ2-7; D might be TRBD2 (7 bases). This CDR3 comprises 17 residues. Trimming removed 2 bases from V and 4 bases from J, with 21 bases in between. CDR1 MNHEY and CDR2 SMNVEV come from the germline V gene (reference sequence). CDR3 coding DNA: TGTGCCAGCAGTTTACGATCGGGCAGGGGAGGGGAATACGAGCAGTACTTC. Translation gives CASSLRSGRGGEYEQYF.

The chain joins TRBV24-1 to TRBJ2-2, with 8 bases aligning to TRBD2. The CDR3 has 16 amino acids. The junction had 3 bases not matched to a gene; V was cut back by 0 bases and J by 4 bases. Per the germline V gene, CDR1 is KGHDR and CDR2 is SFDVKD. DNA for the CDR3: TGTGCCACCAGTGATTTGAGCGGGGGCGGCACCGGGGAGCTGTTTTTT. This gives the protein CATSDLSGGGTGELFF.

This chain connects TRBV5-6 to TRBJ1-6, with 12 bases fitting TRBD1. CDR1 SGHDT and CDR2 YYEEEE come from the germline V gene. V shed 4 bases and J 11 bases; nucleotides not matched to a gene: 7. The CDR3 spans 15 residues. CDR3 region: CASSPGQGARTPLHF. The DNA of the CDR3 is TGTGCCAGCAGCCCGGGACAGGGGGCACGTACACCCCTCCACTTT.

CDR3 residues: CASSSFPGTVYSNQPQHF. The DNA of the CDR3 is TGTGCCAGCAGCTCTTTTCCCGGGACAGTCTATAGCAATCAGCCCCAGCATTTT. The chain recombines TRBV7-9 with TRBJ1-5; 7 bases are shared with TRBD1. V gave up 4 bases and J gave up 0 bases; unmatched junction bases: 12. Germline V lookup: CDR1 SEHNR, CDR2 FQNEAQ (reference sequence). This CDR3 is built from 18 residues.

The chain combines TRBV6-5 with TRBJ2-7; 8 bases are a match to TRBD2. V lost 3 bases and J lost 5; bases outside the gene matches: 12. There are 16 residues in the CDR3. From germline, CDR1 is MNHEY and CDR2 SVGAGI. This CDR3 reads CASSYTGGNPLHEQYF. DNA of the CDR3: TGTGCCAGCAGTTATACGGGGGGGAACCCACTCCACGAGCAGTACTTC.

The chain joins TRBV11-2 to TRBJ2-1, with D possibly matching TRBD2 (6 bases). The CDR3 spans 16 residues. Trimming took 1 base from V and 0 from J, leaving 10 bases between them. Per the germline V gene, CDR1 is SGHAT and CDR2 is FQNNGV. In nucleotides, the CDR3 is TGTGCCAGCAGCTTAGCGGGGGATAACTCCTACAATGAGCAGTTCTTC. Protein sequence: CASSLAGDNSYNEQFF.

The chain employs TRBV7-2 and TRBJ2-1; TRBD1 might be the D (5 bases). Per germline, CDR1 SGHTA and CDR2 FQGNSA. This CDR3 contains 15 residues. V was trimmed by 1 base and J by 9 bases, leaving 16 bases between them. CDR3 in DNA: TGTGCCAGCAGCTTAGAAGCCGCAGGGATCGCTGAGCAGTTCTTC. It codes for CASSLEAAGIAEQFF.

The rearrangement links TRBV5-4 to TRBJ2-3; 12 bases map to TRBD2. The ends lost 4 bases at V and 6 bases at J; junction bases unmatched: 6. The CDR3 is made up of 15 amino acids. In germline, CDR1 is SGHNT, CDR2 YYREEE (reference sequence). The CDR3 protein is CASSKWTSGVDTQYF. CDR3 DNA: TGTGCCAGCAGCAAATGGACTAGCGGGGTTGATACGCAGTATTTT.

The chain has TRBV4-2 and TRBJ1-5, with 10 bases fitting TRBD1. Trimming took 3 bases from V and 0 from J; bases not matched to a gene: 8. Germline values: CDR1 LGHNA, CDR2 YNFKEQ. The CDR3 is made up of 18 amino acids. The CDR3 is CASSQFGTGAYSNQPQHF. CDR3 nucleotide sequence: TGTGCCAGCAGCCAGTTCGGGACAGGGGCCTATAGCAATCAGCCCCAGCATTTT.

This clone appeared a few times. CDR3 region: CAWSAGGRNTEAFF. Here the CDR3 DNA reads TGTGCCTGGAGTGCAGGGGGCCGGAACACTGAAGCTTTCTTT. The chain couples TRBV30 to TRBJ1-1, with 8 bases that match TRBD1. The CDR3 extends over 14 amino acids. The J segment lost 1 base and the V segment lost 1 base, leaving 2 bases of the junction unmatched. CDR1 is GTSNPN and CDR2 is SVGIG in the germline V gene (reference sequence).

The V gene is TRBV19, the J gene TRBJ1-5, with a tentative D call TRBD1 (5 bases). V lost 10 bases and J lost 2, with 15 bases in between. The CDR3 is made up of 14 amino acids. The germline V gene has CDR1 LNHDA and CDR2 SQIVND (reference sequence). The DNA of the CDR3 is TGTGCCATCTCCCTTAGGGGTGGCAATCAGCCCCAGCATTTT. Protein: CAISLRGGNQPQHF.

The chain employs TRBV5-1 and TRBJ2-3, with D possibly TRBD1 on 6 matching bases. Trimming removed 0 bases from V and 4 bases from J, with 9 bases in between. This CDR3 is built from 14 residues. In germline, CDR1 is SGHRS, CDR2 YFSETQ. The chain's CDR3 is CASSLAGHADTQYF. The CDR3 coding sequence is TGCGCCAGCAGCTTGGCGGGACATGCAGATACGCAGTATTTT.

The chain carries TRBV5-1 and TRBJ2-1, with 13 nucleotides matching TRBD2. Germline trimming cut 3 bases from V and 8 bases from J; bases unmatched to any gene: 8. This CDR3 comprises 16 residues. Germline V CDR1 and CDR2: SGHRS, YFSETQ. The CDR3 reads CASSWTSGGAGDEQFF. CDR3 DNA sequence: TGCGCCAGCAGCTGGACTAGCGGGGGCGCAGGGGATGAGCAGTTCTTC.

The chain is built from TRBV19 and TRBJ1-5; TRBD1 matches 8 bases. The germline CDR1 and CDR2 sequences are LNHDA and SQIVND (reference sequence). The length of the CDR3 is 16 residues. V lost 4 bases and J lost 1; bases outside the gene matches: 6. This chain's CDR3 is CASSTYRGKSNQPQHF. DNA for the CDR3: TGTGCCAGTAGTACGTACAGGGGGAAGAGCAATCAGCCCCAGCATTTT.

This rearrangement joins TRBV19 to TRBJ1-1, with 8 bases fitting TRBD1. The germline V gene has CDR1 LNHDA and CDR2 SQIVND (reference sequence). This CDR3 is 14 amino acids long. Trimming removed 10 bases from V and 1 base from J; junction bases left unmatched: 8. DNA of the CDR3: TGTGCCACCAAAACCGGGACAGGGAACACTGAAGCTTTCTTT. This encodes CATKTGTGNTEAFF. The full variable domain, rest sourced from reference TRBV19 and TRBJ1-1, is DGGITQSPKYLFRKEGQNVTLSCEQNLNHDAMYWYRQDPGQGLRLIYYSQIVNDFQKGDIAEGYSVSREKKESFPLTVTSAQKNPTAFYLCATKTGTGNTEAFFGQGTRLTVV.

The rearrangement joins TRBV13 to TRBJ1-4, with D maybe TRBD1 (5 bases). Trimming pared 5 bases from V and 1 base from J, leaving 17 bases between. The CDR3 loop spans 17 amino acids. Looked up from germline, CDR1 is PRHDT and CDR2 is FYEKMQ (reference sequence). The CDR3 nucleotides read TGTGCCAGCAGCCGTAGGACTACAGGCCTAACTAATGAAAAACTGTTTTTT. The encoded protein is CASSRRTTGLTNEKLFF.

The chain couples TRBV5-1 to TRBJ1-4; 8 bases are a match to TRBD1. Trimming cost V 0 bases and J 10 bases; bases outside gene matches: 8. This CDR3 has 15 amino acids. Looked up from germline, CDR1 is SGHRS and CDR2 is YFSETQ. For the CDR3, the DNA is TGCGCCAGCAGCTTGGGGGGGACAGGACAGGGAAAACTGTTTTTT. This encodes CASSLGGTGQGKLFF.

The chain uses TRBV27 and TRBJ1-2; 10 bases match TRBD1. The CDR3 totals 16 residues. Germline-derived CDR1 and CDR2 are MNHEY and SMNVEV (reference sequence). V lost 4 bases, J lost 2 bases, and 7 bases stayed unmatched. The CDR3 here is CASSSLGTGANYGYTF. The CDR3 bases are TGTGCCAGCAGTTCCCTGGGGACAGGGGCGAACTATGGCTACACCTTC.

This clone was observed a handful of times. The chain has TRBV15 and TRBJ1-1; perhaps TRBD1 as D (5 bases). V was cut by 4 bases and J by 11 bases, with 20 bases left in between. Looked up from germline, CDR1 is LNHNV and CDR2 is YYDKDF (reference sequence). The CDR3 is made up of 14 amino acids. The CDR3 protein is CATSTDRHRQTAFF. The CDR3 coding sequence is TGTGCCACCAGCACCGATCGACACCGACAGACGGCTTTCTTT.

The rearrangement links TRBV6-4 to TRBJ2-2, with TRBD2 as a possible D gene (6 bases). The CDR3 has 14 residues. Germline CDR1 and CDR2: MRHNA and SNTAGT. V was trimmed by 1 base and J by 4 bases, leaving 7 bases between them. The CDR3 region is CASSDWRGTGELFF. CDR3 in DNA: TGTGCCAGCAGTGACTGGCGGGGCACCGGGGAGCTGTTTTTT.

The gene calls are TRBV5-8 and TRBJ1-5, with TRBD1 matching 9 bases. Germline trimming cut 4 bases from V and 3 bases from J; bases unmatched to any gene: 8. The CDR3 length is 16 residues. CDR1 and CDR2 (germline): SGHTS, YDEGEE. The CDR3 region has the DNA TGTGCCAGCAGCCCTACAGGGGGCGCAGACAATCAGCCCCAGCATTTT. This sequence encodes CASSPTGGADNQPQHF.

The chain joins TRBV11-3 to TRBJ2-2; TRBD1 aligns across 9 bases. The germline V gene has CDR1 SGHNT and CDR2 YENEEA. The CDR3 is made up of 14 amino acids. With 5 bases clipped from V and 7 bases from J, the junction kept 5 bases outside the gene matches. The CDR3 nucleotides read TGTGCCAGCAGCGGGACAGGGAGGGGCGGGGAGCTGTTTTTT. Translated, it gives CASSGTGRGGELFF.

This clone was counted a single time. The chain links TRBV9 to TRBJ1-1, with D possibly matching TRBD1 (5 bases). The CDR3 loop spans 15 amino acids. Per germline, CDR1 SGDLS and CDR2 YYNGEE. V shed 4 bases and J shed 2 bases, with 15 bases lying between them. In nucleotides, the CDR3 is TGTGCCAGCAGCATTTCCGAAGGGGCCAACACTGAAGCTTTCTTT. Its translation: CASSISEGANTEAFF.

The chain couples TRBV2 to TRBJ2-6, with D perhaps TRBD1 (6 bases). Germline V gene data show CDR1 as SNHLY and CDR2 as FYNNEI. This CDR3 has 14 residues. Trimming shortened V by 7 bases and J by 2 bases, and 9 bases separated the two germline ends. CDR3 DNA sequence: TGTGCCAGCAACAGGGAGACTGGGGCCAACGTCCTGACTTTC. Protein product: CASNRETGANVLTF. Drawing the rest from reference TRBV2 and TRBJ2-6, the complete variable domain is EPEVTQTPSHQVTQMGQEVILRCVPISNHLYFYWYRQILGQKVEFLVSFYNNEISEKSEIFDDQFSVERPDGSNFTLKIRSTKLEDSAMYFCASNRETGANVLTFGAGSRLTVL.